This T cell receptor (beta chain) was found in a study of cytomegalovirus exposure and HLA in healthy donors. General study results and limits: The investigators catalogued 164 TCR beta chains as cytomegalovirus-associated.

TCRdb's table, derived via immunoSEQ multiplex PCR, lists solely in-frame clones and lacks some. Here the sample spans about 95,000 clones, roughly 85% being singletons. Note on this clone: Its antigen is undetermined.

Sequencing was carried out using PBMCs. This sequence was found in a man in his late teens or twenties in good health and CMV-seropositive.

As DNA, the CDR3 is TGTGCCAGCAGTGAAGCGGCGGGAGGAGCCGGGGAGCTGTTTTTT. It encodes CASSEAAGGAGELFF. The V gene is TRBV6-1, the J gene TRBJ2-2; 8 bases map to TRBD2. Per germline, CDR1 MNHNS and CDR2 SASEGT. The J segment lost 6 bases and the V segment lost 0 bases, leaving 3 bases of the junction unmatched. The CDR3 extends over 15 amino acids.